Presented here are 11 T cell receptor beta chains from one specimen sequenced in a study of cytomegalovirus exposure and HLA in healthy donors. Primers included in the PCR were 60 Vbeta and 13 Jbeta primers. The assay was immunoSEQ multiplex PCR, and TCRdb's table has in-frame clones only and misses some. The sample shows about 120,000 clones, 81% of them seen only once. The sequenced sample was PBMCs. The receptors were sampled from a woman aged 40 to 55 in good health and CMV-seronegative.

The CDR3, as DNA: TGTGCCAGCAGGAGAGGACAGGGAGTATTTGAAAAACTGTTTTTT. Amino acids: CASRRGQGVFEKLFF. The rearrangement links TRBV2 to TRBJ1-4, with 8 bases lining up with TRBD1. This CDR3 is built from 15 residues. V was pared by 6 bases and J by 7 bases, with 10 bases of the junction left unmatched. Germline V gene lookup returns CDR1 SNHLY and CDR2 FYNNEI.

The chain employs TRBV6-5 and TRBJ2-5; D is perhaps TRBD2 (6 bases). Between the trimmed V and J ends, which lost 2 bases and 7 bases, there was a span of 14 bases. This CDR3 contains 14 residues. Germline lookup yields CDR1 MNHEY and CDR2 SVGAGI. The DNA of the CDR3 is TGTGCCAGCAGTTACCCCGGGACTGGCGGGACCCAGTACTTC. Protein product: CASSYPGTGGTQYF.

This clone has a handful of counts. The V and J genes are TRBV7-9 and TRBJ1-5, with a tentative D call TRBD1 (6 bases). The germline CDR1 and CDR2 sequences are SEHNR and FQNEAQ (reference sequence). This CDR3 spans 17 amino acids. V was cut by 4 bases and J by 0 bases, with 16 bases left in between. The CDR3 DNA reads as TGTGCCAGCAGCTCTTGGACAGCCCTTTATAGCAATCAGCCCCAGCATTTT. Amino acids: CASSSWTALYSNQPQHF.

Worth noting for this clone: One junction end does not reproduce the germline sequence, and a read error may be involved. The J gene is TRBJ2-1, the V gene TRBV7-9; tentative D call: TRBD2 (5 bases). Germline V gene sequence: CDR1 SEHNR, CDR2 FQNEAQ (reference sequence). The CDR3 spans 16 residues. The DNA for the CDR3 is TGTTCCAGCAGCTCGGACTTTATGGCCGGGTTTGATGAGCAGTTCTTC. Protein product: CSSSSDFMAGFDEQFF.

The rearrangement uses TRBV27 and TRBJ2-1; 11 nucleotides line up with TRBD2. The CDR3 covers 16 residues. V lost 2 bases to trimming and J lost 0 bases; unmatched junction nucleotides: 0. Germline V lookup: CDR1 MNHEY, CDR2 SMNVEV (reference sequence). Here the CDR3 DNA reads TGTGCCAGCAGTTTAGGACTAGCGGGCTCCTACAATGAGCAGTTCTTC. Protein sequence: CASSLGLAGSYNEQFF.

This rearrangement joins TRBV7-9 to TRBJ2-5; D unclear. The J call is in doubt because the DNA end fits TRBJ2-7 better. The germline CDR1 and CDR2 sequences are SEHNR and FQNEAQ (reference sequence). The length of the CDR3 is 13 residues. CDR3 protein: CASSLDPTYEQYF. The CDR3 nucleotides read TGTGCCAGCAGCTTAGATCCCACCTACGAGCAGTACTTC.

A few counts support this clone. The CDR3 sequence is CASRFLDRENSPLHF. The CDR3 coding sequence is TGTGCAAGTCGCTTCCTCGACAGGGAGAATTCACCCCTCCACTTT. This sequence joins TRBV12-2 and TRBJ1-6; TRBD1, as called in the table, went unchecked against the DNA. TRBV12-2 is listed as a pseudogene. There are 15 residues in the CDR3.

The chain combines TRBV28 with TRBJ2-1; 12 bases align to TRBD1. The CDR3 loop spans 19 amino acids. Looked up from germline, CDR1 is MDHEN and CDR2 is SYDVKM. J gave up 0 bases and V 4 bases, and 10 bases lay outside the gene matches. The CDR3 region is CASSSRDRGLESSYNEQFF. The CDR3 DNA sequence: TGTGCCAGCAGTTCCCGGGACAGGGGGCTGGAAAGCTCCTACAATGAGCAGTTCTTC.

The V gene is TRBV23-1, the J gene TRBJ2-7; 11 nucleotides align to TRBD1. TRBV23-1 is known as an ORF, though its function is uncertain. With V trimmed by 0 bases and J by 6 bases, 19 bases remained unmatched. The CDR3 consists of 20 residues. CDR3 residues: CASSQSDGQGAQYVGSEQYF. The CDR3 DNA reads as TGCGCCAGCAGTCAATCTGACGGACAGGGGGCGCAGTACGTGGGATCCGAGCAGTACTTC.

In its sample, this clone was seen many times. The genes are TRBV7-9 and TRBJ2-7, with 7 bases aligning to TRBD1. The CDR3 spans 15 residues. Trimming cost V 6 bases and J 6 bases; bases outside gene matches: 14. The V gene's germline CDR1 is SEHNR and CDR2 FQNEAQ (reference sequence). CDR3 region: CASSHRDRAPLEQYF. The CDR3 region has the DNA TGTGCCAGCAGTCATCGCGACAGGGCCCCTCTCGAGCAGTACTTC.

The CDR3 loop reads CASSALDEKLFF. In nucleotides, the CDR3 is TGTGCCAGCAGCGCACTGGATGAAAAACTGTTTTTT. The chain carries TRBV13 and TRBJ1-4, with D unclear. V was pared by 5 bases and J by 6 bases, with 7 bases between. The length of the CDR3 is 12 residues. Germline V gives CDR1 PRHDT, CDR2 FYEKMQ (reference sequence).